The 8 T cell receptor beta chains below all came from one sample that was sequenced in a study of PD-1 blockade in classical Hodgkin lymphoma. Each of the patients experienced relapse following autologous stem cell transplantation, and their brentuximab vedotin exposure differed. Generated by immunoSEQ multiplex PCR, the TCRdb table keeps only in-frame clones and is missing some. The sample yields more than 40,000 clones, about 74% seen once. The sample was peripheral blood mononuclear cells (PBMCs), taken at baseline. The receptors derive from a human donor with classical Hodgkin lymphoma.

The V gene is TRBV6-6, the J gene TRBJ2-7, with 9 bases fitting TRBD1. Trimming cost V 2 bases and J 5 bases; bases outside gene matches: 7. Germline V gene lookup returns CDR1 MNHNY and CDR2 SVGAGI (reference sequence). This CDR3 is 15 amino acids long. Written as DNA, the CDR3 is TGTGCCAGCAGTTACCGTCGGGACAGGGTAAACGAGCAGTACTTC. This sequence encodes CASSYRRDRVNEQYF.

The chain links TRBV7-9 to TRBJ1-1; D is ambiguous. Germline CDR1 SEHNR, CDR2 FQNEAQ (reference sequence). This CDR3 comprises 11 residues. V was pared by 3 bases and J by 8 bases, with 7 bases between. This CDR3 is CASSFEREAFF. The CDR3 nucleotides read TGTGCCAGCAGCTTTGAAAGAGAAGCTTTCTTT.

Worth noting for this clone: A much larger clone lies a single base off, so this may be a read error. V gene TRBV7-9 combines with J gene TRBJ1-5; D is possibly TRBD1 (5 bases). V lost 5 bases and J 4 bases, leaving 15 bases between the germline ends. The CDR3 runs to 15 residues. From germline, CDR1 is SEHNR and CDR2 FQNEAQ (reference sequence). The CDR3 spells CASSPSGPGNQPQHF. CDR3 in DNA: TGTGCCAGCAGCCCCAGCGGCCCAGGGAATCAGCCCCAGCATTTT.

This sequence joins TRBV19 and TRBJ2-5; D gene ambiguous. Germline V lookup: CDR1 LNHDA, CDR2 SQIVND (reference sequence). This CDR3 is built from 12 residues. V was pared by 3 bases and J by 4 bases, with 6 bases between. CDR3 sequence reads: CASSMGGETQYF. The CDR3 nucleotides read TGTGCCAGTAGTATGGGTGGAGAGACCCAGTACTTC.

For this clone: Different DNA sequences within this sample yield the same CDR3. This rearrangement joins TRBV28 to TRBJ1-5; a possible D gene is TRBD1 (5 bases). The V end lost 3 bases, the J end lost 2 bases, and 11 bases lay between the germline ends. Germline V lookup: CDR1 MDHEN, CDR2 SYDVKM. The CDR3 is 15 amino acids. CDR3 sequence (DNA): TGTGCCAGCAGTTTTGGTAGGGGCGGCAATCAGCCCCAGCATTTT. It codes for CASSFGRGGNQPQHF. Looking up the rest from reference TRBV28 and TRBJ1-5 gives the full variable domain: DVKVTQSSRYLVKRTGEKVFLECVQDMDHENMFWYRQDPGLGLRLIYFSYDVKMKEKGDIPEGYSVSREKKERFSLILESASTNQTSMYLCASSFGRGGNQPQHFGDGTRLSIL.

The chain employs TRBV19 and TRBJ1-2, with TRBD1 matching 9 bases. Trimming at V came to 5 bases and at J to 3 bases, leaving 1 base not matched to a gene. This CDR3 has 13 amino acids. Germline V gives CDR1 LNHDA, CDR2 SQIVND (reference sequence). The CDR3 region has the DNA TGTGCCAGTAGTGACAGGGGGGACTATGGCTACACCTTC. This sequence encodes CASSDRGDYGYTF.

The rearrangement joins TRBV6-5 to TRBJ1-4; 8 nucleotides line up with TRBD1. The CDR3 is 15 residues long. Losses at the gene ends were 4 bases for V and 7 bases for J; bases not matched to a gene: 8. The germline V gene has CDR1 MNHEY and CDR2 SVGAGI. The chain's CDR3 is CASSSGQVGGEKLFF. The CDR3 nucleotides are TGTGCCAGCAGTTCGGGACAGGTCGGCGGTGAAAAACTGTTTTTT.

The chain couples TRBV28 to TRBJ2-3, with 9 bases aligning to TRBD1. V dropped 5 bases and J dropped 6; count of bases not matched to a gene: 15. This CDR3 comprises 17 residues. Germline V lookup: CDR1 MDHEN, CDR2 SYDVKM. CDR3 DNA: TGTGCCAGCAGTGTAACCCTCACACAGGGGGCAAGGGATACGCAGTATTTT. Translation gives CASSVTLTQGARDTQYF.